A selection of T cell receptor beta chains follows, all from one sample in a study of T cell responses to AZD1222 COVID-19 vaccine. Here immunoSEQ multiplex PCR was the method, and the copy in TCRdb shows in-frame clones only, minus some. The sample has about 120,000 clones, roughly 92% seen once. This sample comprised peripheral blood, obtained on day 0 of AZD1222 vaccination. The source of these receptors is an adult in good health. Each CDR3 is given with its conserved first and last residue. The D gene is left open where the match is weak. Expanded clones get a size class; other rows say once, few or many, or leave the size out.

once	TRBV6-2/TRBV6-3	-	TRBJ1-2	CASSYPDGYNYGYTF	TGTGCCAGCAGTTACCCGGACGGATATAACTATGGCTACACCTTC
-	TRBV27	-	TRBJ1-5	CASSPDAGWDNQPQHF	TGTGCCAGCAGTCCCGATGCAGGGTGGGATAATCAGCCCCAGCATTTT
-	TRBV5-6	TRBD1	TRBJ2-3	CASSSRTGGTDTQYF	TGTGCCAGCAGCTCACGGACAGGGGGGACAGATACGCAGTATTTT
once	TRBV21-1	-	TRBJ2-2	CASSKGPGRDGELFF	TGTGCCAGCAGCAAAGGCCCCGGAAGGGACGGGGAGCTGTTTTTT
-	TRBV4-3	-	TRBJ1-2	CASSQEGGSNYGYTF	TGCGCCAGCAGCCAAGAGGGCGGATCTAACTATGGCTACACCTTC
-	TRBV24-1	TRBD1	TRBJ1-1	CATSETGTGDTEAFF	TGTGCCACCAGTGAGACCGGGACAGGAGACACTGAAGCTTTCTTT
-	TRBV5-8	TRBD1	TRBJ2-1	CANIPRDRSSYNEQFF	TGTGCCAACATCCCCCGGGACAGGAGCTCCTACAATGAGCAGTTCTTC
-	TRBV12-3/TRBV12-4	-	TRBJ1-1	CASSFSGAAEAFF	TGTGCCAGCAGTTTTTCGGGGGCTGCTGAAGCTTTCTTT
-	TRBV19	TRBD1	TRBJ1-1	CASSIGVGRGKTEAFF	TGTGCCAGTAGTATCGGGGTGGGCAGGGGGAAAACTGAAGCTTTCTTT
-	TRBV7-6	-	TRBJ2-2	CASSLNTLVSGELFF	TGTGCCAGCAGCTTAAATACACTAGTCTCCGGGGAGCTGTTTTTT
-	TRBV27	TRBD1	TRBJ1-5	CASSLGGTGGIQPQHF	TGTGCCAGCAGTTTGGGCGGGACAGGGGGGATTCAGCCCCAGCATTTT
-	TRBV28	-	TRBJ1-3	CASSSPKNTIYF	TGTGCCAGCAGTTCCCCCAAAAACACCATATATTTT
-	TRBV5-4	-	TRBJ2-5	CASSLSGHMGTQYF	TGTGCCAGCAGCTTGTCTGGACACATGGGGACCCAGTACTTC
-	TRBV4-2	TRBD2	TRBJ2-7	CASSQVKAGGYEQYF	TGTGCCAGCAGCCAAGTGAAAGCGGGGGGGTACGAGCAGTACTTC
-	TRBV5-4	-	TRBJ1-1	CASSPVMTDTEAFF	TGTGCCAGCAGCCCCGTCATGACCGACACTGAAGCTTTCTTT
-	TRBV10-3	-	TRBJ2-2	CAISTGTANTGELFF	TGTGCCATCAGTACCGGGACTGCGAACACCGGGGAGCTGTTTTTT
-	TRBV28	-	TRBJ2-1	CASSLLSGGGGYNEQFF	TGTGCCAGCAGTCTCCTTAGCGGAGGGGGAGGCTACAATGAGCAGTTCTTC
-	TRBV7-6	-	TRBJ1-4	CASSRGGNEKLFF	TGTGCCAGCAGCCGGGGGGGTAATGAAAAACTGTTTTTT
-	TRBV6-2/TRBV6-3	-	TRBJ1-5	CASSYVGDQPQHF	TGTGCCAGCAGTTACGTGGGGGATCAGCCCCAGCATTTT
-	TRBV12-3/TRBV12-4	-	TRBJ2-5	CASSPTTVGTQYF	TGTGCCAGCAGTCCGACGACAGTCGGGACCCAGTACTTC
-	TRBV6-5	TRBD2	TRBJ2-1	CASRTRGDNEQFF	TGTGCCAGCAGGACTCGGGGGGACAATGAGCAGTTCTTC
once	TRBV9	-	TRBJ2-7	CASSVGGAHSYEQYF	TGTGCCAGCAGCGTAGGAGGGGCCCACTCCTACGAGCAGTACTTC
-	TRBV6-1	TRBD1	TRBJ2-7	CASSEGVSGGWEQYF	TGTGCCAGCAGTGAAGGGGTATCAGGGGGCTGGGAGCAGTACTTC
-	TRBV27	TRBD2	TRBJ2-1	CASSPQLTSDYNEQFF	TGTGCCAGCAGTCCCCAACTGACTAGCGACTACAATGAGCAGTTCTTC
-	TRBV4-1	-	TRBJ1-3	CASSQLGRISGNTIYF	TGCGCCAGCAGCCAACTGGGACGGATCTCTGGAAACACCATATATTTT
-	TRBV7-9	-	TRBJ2-5	CASSFRGDPGRETQYF	TGTGCCAGCAGCTTTCGGGGAGACCCAGGGAGGGAGACCCAGTACTTC
-	TRBV7-8	-	TRBJ1-1	CASSPGRANTEAFF	TGTGCCAGCAGCCCCGGGAGGGCGAACACTGAAGCTTTCTTT
once	TRBV30	TRBD1	TRBJ1-2	CAWSKGGVMGYTF	TGTGCCTGGAGTAAAGGGGGCGTGATGGGCTACACCTTC
-	TRBV27	-	TRBJ1-5	CASSRRADQPQHF	TGTGCCAGCAGTAGACGGGCGGATCAGCCCCAGCATTTT
-	TRBV6-2/TRBV6-3	-	TRBJ1-5	CASSRTGDNQPQHF	TGTGCCAGCAGTCGGACGGGGGATAATCAGCCCCAGCATTTT
-	TRBV24-1	-	TRBJ1-5	CATSGGGFQPQHF	TGTGCCACCAGTGGGGGGGGCTTCCAGCCCCAGCATTTT
-	TRBV12-3/TRBV12-4	-	TRBJ1-2	CASSLAYLSGYTF	TGTGCCAGCAGTTTAGCGTATTTAAGTGGCTACACCTTC
once	TRBV2	-	TRBJ1-2	CASSEEQGYYGYTF	TGTGCCAGCAGTGAAGAACAGGGCTACTATGGCTACACCTTC
-	TRBV9	-	TRBJ2-1	CASSVAGLSYNEQFF	TGTGCCAGCAGCGTTGCCGGGCTATCCTACAATGAGCAGTTCTTC
-	TRBV5-5	-	TRBJ2-3	CASSLSGMVTDTQYF	TGTGCCAGCAGCTTGTCAGGGATGGTAACAGATACGCAGTATTTT
-	TRBV7-3	-	TRBJ1-2	CASSINTGSGYTF	TGTGCCAGCAGCATCAATACAGGGAGTGGCTACACCTTC
-	TRBV7-2	-	TRBJ2-3	CASSSRTTHTDTQYF	TGTGCCAGCAGCTCCAGGACGACCCACACAGATACGCAGTATTTT
-	TRBV12-5	-	TRBJ1-1	CASGLGRGHGTEAFF	TGTGCTAGTGGTTTGGGTAGAGGTCACGGCACTGAAGCTTTCTTT
-	TRBV6-5	TRBD1	TRBJ1-5	CASRLTGDQPQHF	TGTGCCAGCAGGCTGACAGGGGACCAGCCCCAGCATTTT
-	TRBV11-3	-	TRBJ1-5	CASSFGGPNQPQHF	TGTGCCAGCAGCTTCGGGGGCCCCAATCAGCCCCAGCATTTT
-	TRBV3-1/TRBV3-2	TRBD1	TRBJ1-6	CASSQAGQGLSPLHF	TGTGCCAGCAGCCAAGCAGGACAGGGTTTGTCACCCCTCCACTTT
-	TRBV5-1	TRBD1	TRBJ1-4	CASSPTGGYEKLFF	TGCGCCAGCAGCCCGACAGGGGGTTATGAAAAACTGTTTTTT
-	TRBV11-2	-	TRBJ2-1	CASSPYNEQFF	TGTGCCAGCAGCCCATACAATGAGCAGTTCTTC
-	TRBV7-9	TRBD1	TRBJ1-1	CASSPFGTGANTEAFF	TGTGCCAGCAGCCCTTTCGGGACAGGGGCGAACACTGAAGCTTTCTTT
-	TRBV27	-	TRBJ1-1	CAVGRTRDEAFF	TGTGCGGTCGGGCGGACCCGTGATGAAGCTTTCTTT
few	TRBV5-5	TRBD2	TRBJ2-3	CASSSGGRADTQYF	TGTGCCAGCAGCTCTGGCGGGAGGGCAGATACGCAGTATTTT
-	TRBV5-4	-	TRBJ2-1	CASSSGSTSENEQFF	TGTGCCAGCAGCTCCGGGAGCACCTCGGAGAATGAGCAGTTCTTC
-	TRBV7-9	TRBD1	TRBJ1-5	CASSPGQGPGQPQHF	TGTGCCAGCAGCCCCGGACAGGGCCCGGGTCAGCCCCAGCATTTT
-	TRBV12-3/TRBV12-4	-	TRBJ1-1	CASSLHTATEAFF	TGTGCCAGCAGTTTACACACGGCCACTGAAGCTTTCTTT
-	TRBV6-1	-	TRBJ1-2	CASSEAGRGGYGYTF	TGTGCCAGCAGTGAAGCTGGCAGGGGCGGATATGGCTACACCTTC
-	TRBV7-8	-	TRBJ2-3	CASSLAGSDTQYF	TGTGCCAGCAGCTTAGCGGGGTCAGATACGCAGTATTTT
-	TRBV11-2	TRBD1	TRBJ1-6	CASSHGRGKSYNSPLHF	TGTGCCAGCAGCCACGGCAGGGGGAAATCCTATAATTCACCCCTCCACTTT
once	TRBV5-1	TRBD2	TRBJ2-5	CASSLRLAGWETQYF	TGCGCCAGCAGCTTACGACTAGCGGGGTGGGAGACCCAGTACTTC